This T cell receptor (beta chain) was sequenced during a study of monozygotic twins with inflammatory bowel disease. The CDR3 has 15 amino acids. Germline loops: CDR1 SGHRS, CDR2 YFSETQ. TCRdb derives one entry per CDR3 protein from the 5' RACE reads, leaving out DNA. The sample table includes more than 110,000 distinct CDR3 sequences. The rearrangement links TRBV5-1 to TRBJ2-7; there is no DNA to check the TCRdb D call of TRBD2. Sequenced material: blood. The TCR sequence derives from a human donor with ulcerative colitis or Crohn's disease, or a healthy co-twin of an affected twin (not recorded which). The CDR3 here is CASSLGPGGIYEQYF.